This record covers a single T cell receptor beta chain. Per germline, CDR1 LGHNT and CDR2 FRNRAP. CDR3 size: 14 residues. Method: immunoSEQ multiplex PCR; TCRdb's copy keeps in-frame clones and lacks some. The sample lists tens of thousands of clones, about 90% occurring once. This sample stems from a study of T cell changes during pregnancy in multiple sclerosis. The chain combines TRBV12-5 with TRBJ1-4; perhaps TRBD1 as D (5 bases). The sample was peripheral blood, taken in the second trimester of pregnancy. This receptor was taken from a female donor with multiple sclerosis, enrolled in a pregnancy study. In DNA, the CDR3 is TGTGCCACGGGCCGGGGGACAACTAATGAAAAACTGTTTTTT. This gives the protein CATGRGTTNEKLFF.